This is a list of T cell receptor beta chains from one sample in a study of patients and donors after allogeneic stem cell transplantation. TCRdb reprocessed the RT-PCR reads with MiXCR, giving one entry per CDR3 protein. The sample consists of about a million distinct CDR3 sequences, roughly 18% of them appearing once. Sequences were obtained from blood, either unsorted or a sorted T cell fraction (not recorded which). The receptors come from a human donor who was either an allogeneic HSCT recipient or a stem cell or donor lymphocyte infusion donor (not recorded which). It is not recorded whose cells these are; they may come from a transplant donor. Both conserved end residues are part of each CDR3. A D gene is named only where the DNA matches it firmly. Clone size is shown for a subset of rows, as once, few, many or a class of expanded clone.

NA,TRBD1,TRBV7-6,TRBJ1-1,CASSSVGTIDRVEPEAFF,TGTGCCAGCAGCTCGGTTGGGACGATCGACAGGGTCGAGCCTGAAGCTTTCTTT
few,TRBD2,TRBV2,TRBJ2-3,CASRVTGGRTDTQYF,TGTGCCAGCAGGGTCACGGGAGGCCGCACAGATACGCAGTATTTT
NA,TRBD2,TRBV9,TRBJ2-5,CASSVSGRLAGYQETQYF,TGTGCCAGCAGCGTTTCTGGTCGGCTAGCGGGGTACCAAGAGACCCAGTACTTC
many,NA,TRBV20-1,TRBJ1-5,CSAAGGNQPQHF,TGCAGTGCCGCAGGGGGCAATCAGCCCCAGCATTTT
NA,NA,TRBV27,TRBJ1-1,CASSFNRVNTEAFF,TGTGCCAGCAGTTTTAACAGGGTTAACACTGAAGCTTTCTTT
few,TRBD2,TRBV29-1,TRBJ2-1,CSVEDGSAGGMYEQFF,TGCAGCGTTGAAGATGGGTCGGCGGGAGGGATGTATGAGCAGTTCTTC
NA,NA,TRBV6-1,TRBJ2-7,CASIEQFGQIYEQYF,TGTGCCAGCATAGAACAGTTCGGGCAGATCTACGAGCAGTACTTC
NA,NA,TRBV5-1,TRBJ2-1,CASGIDPAYNEQFF,TGCGCCAGCGGGATAGATCCCGCCTACAATGAGCAGTTCTTC
few,NA,TRBV12-3/TRBV12-4,TRBJ2-2,CASRPSGTNTGELFF,TGTGCCAGCAGACCCAGCGGAACCAACACCGGGGAGCTGTTTTTT
NA,NA,TRBV18,TRBJ1-2,CASSRPEQNYGYTF,TGTGCCAGCTCACGGCCAGAGCAGAACTATGGCTACACCTTC
NA,NA,TRBV5-4,TRBJ2-3,CASSLSVWARSLYPDTQYF,TGTGCCAGCAGCTTGTCGGTTTGGGCCCGTTCACTATACCCAGATACGCAGTATTTT
NA,TRBD1,TRBV12-3/TRBV12-4,TRBJ1-3,CASRALSGQYSGNTIYF,TGTGCCAGCAGGGCTTTATCGGGACAGTACTCTGGAAACACCATATATTTT
few,TRBD1,TRBV27,TRBJ1-2,CASGRQGAVGYTF,TGTGCCAGCGGAAGACAGGGGGCAGTCGGCTACACCTTC
many,NA,TRBV29-1,TRBJ1-1,CSAREGSTEAFF,TGCAGCGCTAGGGAAGGGAGCACTGAAGCTTTCTTT
few,TRBD2,TRBV12-3/TRBV12-4,TRBJ2-3,CASSIGGGTDTQYF,TGTGCCAGCAGTATCGGGGGGGGCACAGATACGCAGTATTTT
NA,NA,TRBV3-1,TRBJ2-5,CASSQGTQETQYF,TGTGCCAGCAGCCAAGGGACCCAAGAGACCCAGTACTTC
NA,NA,TRBV5-1,TRBJ1-2,CASTLGDRPYGYTF,TGCGCCAGCACTCTAGGCGACAGGCCCTATGGCTACACCTTC
many,NA,TRBV12-3/TRBV12-4,TRBJ2-3,CATYPRLWSTDTQYF,TGTGCCACATATCCTAGGCTTTGGAGCACAGATACGCAGTATTTT
NA,TRBD2,TRBV14,TRBJ2-3,CASRQTSGYTDTQYF,TGTGCCAGCAGGCAGACTAGCGGCTACACAGATACGCAGTATTTT
NA,NA,TRBV12-3/TRBV12-4,TRBJ1-5,CASTVDHPQPQHF,TGTGCCAGCACCGTTGACCATCCTCAGCCCCAGCATTTT
few,NA,TRBV6-5,TRBJ2-2,CASSYPGRTGELFF,TGTGCCAGCAGTTACCCCGGACGCACCGGGGAGCTGTTTTTT
few,NA,TRBV5-1,TRBJ1-2,CASSSPPGGYEHYGYTF,TGCGCCAGCAGCTCACCGCCCGGGGGATATGAACATTATGGCTACACCTTC
few,NA,TRBV20-1,TRBJ2-5,CSARRTQETQYF,TGCAGTGCTCGACGTACCCAAGAGACCCAGTACTTC
few,TRBD2,TRBV11-2,TRBJ2-1,CASSQRLAREQFF,TGTGCCAGCAGCCAGAGACTAGCGCGAGAGCAGTTCTTC
few,NA,TRBV4-2,TRBJ2-1,CASSQGRVNEQFF,TGTGCCAGCAGCCAAGGGAGAGTAAATGAGCAGTTCTTC